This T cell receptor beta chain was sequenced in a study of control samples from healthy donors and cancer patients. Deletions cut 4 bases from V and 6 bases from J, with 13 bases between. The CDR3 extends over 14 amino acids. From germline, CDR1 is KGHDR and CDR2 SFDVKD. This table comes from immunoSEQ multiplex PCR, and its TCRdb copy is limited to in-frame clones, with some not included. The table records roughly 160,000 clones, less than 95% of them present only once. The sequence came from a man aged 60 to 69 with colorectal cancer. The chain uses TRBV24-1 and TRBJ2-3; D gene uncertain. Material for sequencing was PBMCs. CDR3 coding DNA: TGTGCCACCAGTGAAAGGTCCAGCCAGGATACGCAGTATTTT. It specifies CATSERSSQDTQYF.